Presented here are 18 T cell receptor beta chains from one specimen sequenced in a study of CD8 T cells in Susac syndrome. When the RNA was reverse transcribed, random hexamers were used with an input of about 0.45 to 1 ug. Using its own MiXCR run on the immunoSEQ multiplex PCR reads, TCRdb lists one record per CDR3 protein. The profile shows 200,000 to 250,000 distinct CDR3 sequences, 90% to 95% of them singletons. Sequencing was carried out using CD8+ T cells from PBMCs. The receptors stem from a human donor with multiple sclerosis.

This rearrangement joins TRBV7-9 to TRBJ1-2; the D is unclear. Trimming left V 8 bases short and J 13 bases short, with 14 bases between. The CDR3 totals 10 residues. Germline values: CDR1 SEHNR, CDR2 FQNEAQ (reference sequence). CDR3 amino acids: CASGMGDCTF. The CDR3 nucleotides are TGTGCCAGCGGAATGGGCGACTGCACCTTC.

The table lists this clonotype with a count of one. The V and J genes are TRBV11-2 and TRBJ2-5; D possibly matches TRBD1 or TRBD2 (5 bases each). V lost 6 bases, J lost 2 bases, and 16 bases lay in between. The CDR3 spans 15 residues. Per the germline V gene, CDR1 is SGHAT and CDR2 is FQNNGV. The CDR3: CASRSSGGRQETQYF. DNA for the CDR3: TGTGCCAGCAGATCTAGTGGGGGTCGGCAAGAGACCCAGTACTTC.

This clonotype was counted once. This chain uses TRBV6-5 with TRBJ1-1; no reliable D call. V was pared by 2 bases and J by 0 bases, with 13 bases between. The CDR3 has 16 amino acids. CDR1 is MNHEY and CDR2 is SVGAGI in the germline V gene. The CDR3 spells CASSYLSWGMNTEAFF. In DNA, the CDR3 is TGTGCCAGCAGTTACCTATCGTGGGGTATGAACACTGAAGCTTTCTTT.

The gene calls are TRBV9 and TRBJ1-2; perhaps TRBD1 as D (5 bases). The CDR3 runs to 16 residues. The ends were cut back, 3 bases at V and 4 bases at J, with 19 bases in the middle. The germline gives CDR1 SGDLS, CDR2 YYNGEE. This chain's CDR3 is CASSASGSMGPYGYTF. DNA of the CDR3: TGTGCCAGCAGCGCGTCCGGGTCGATGGGGCCCTATGGCTACACCTTC.

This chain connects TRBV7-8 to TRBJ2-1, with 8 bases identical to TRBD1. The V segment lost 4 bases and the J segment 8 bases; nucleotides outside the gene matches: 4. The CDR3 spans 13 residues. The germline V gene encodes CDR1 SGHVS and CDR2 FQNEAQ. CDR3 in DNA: TGTGCCAGCAGCTACGACAGGGGACATGAGCAGTTCTTC. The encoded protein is CASSYDRGHEQFF.

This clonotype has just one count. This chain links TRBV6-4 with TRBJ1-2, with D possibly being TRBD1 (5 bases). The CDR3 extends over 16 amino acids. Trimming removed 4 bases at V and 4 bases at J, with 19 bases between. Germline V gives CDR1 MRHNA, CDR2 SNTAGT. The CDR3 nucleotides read TGTGCCAGCAGTGGGGTAGGGCATGAGGGGCCCTATGGCTACACCTTC. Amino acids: CASSGVGHEGPYGYTF.

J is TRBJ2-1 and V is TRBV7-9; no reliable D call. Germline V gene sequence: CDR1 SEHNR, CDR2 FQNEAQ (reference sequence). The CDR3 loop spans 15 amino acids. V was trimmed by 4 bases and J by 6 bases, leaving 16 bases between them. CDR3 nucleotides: TGTGCCAGCAGCTCGACTTGGATCCGTGGCAATGAGCAGTTCTTC. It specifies CASSSTWIRGNEQFF.

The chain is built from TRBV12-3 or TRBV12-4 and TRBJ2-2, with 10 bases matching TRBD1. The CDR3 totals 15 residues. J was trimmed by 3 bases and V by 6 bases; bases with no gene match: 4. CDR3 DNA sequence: TGTGCCAGCAGGTCCGGGACAGGGGACACCGGGGAGCTGTTTTTT. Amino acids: CASRSGTGDTGELFF.

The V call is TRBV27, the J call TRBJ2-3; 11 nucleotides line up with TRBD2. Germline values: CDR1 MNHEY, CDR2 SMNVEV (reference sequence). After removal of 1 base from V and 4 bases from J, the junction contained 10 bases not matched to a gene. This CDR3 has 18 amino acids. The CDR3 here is CASSLFLAGGSGSDTQYF. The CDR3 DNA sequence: TGTGCCAGCAGTTTATTCCTAGCGGGAGGTTCGGGGTCAGATACGCAGTATTTT.

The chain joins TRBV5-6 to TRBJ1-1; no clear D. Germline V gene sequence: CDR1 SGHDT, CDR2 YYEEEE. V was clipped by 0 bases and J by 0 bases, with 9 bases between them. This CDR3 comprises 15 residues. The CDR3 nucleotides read TGTGCCAGCAGCTTGGGATTAATCATGAACACTGAAGCTTTCTTT. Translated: CASSLGLIMNTEAFF. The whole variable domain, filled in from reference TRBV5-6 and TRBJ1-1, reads DAGVTQSPTHLIKTRGQQVTLRCSPKSGHDTVSWYQQALGQGPQFIFQYYEEEERQRGNFPDRFSGHQFPNYSSELNVNALLLGDSALYLCASSLGLIMNTEAFFGQGTRLTVV.

CDR3 in DNA: TGTGCCAGGATGGGGGAAGAAGGGGTTTATGGCTACACCTTC. Protein product: CARMGEEGVYGYTF. The genes are TRBV2 and TRBJ1-2; a weak D match, TRBD1 (5 bases). This CDR3 has 14 amino acids. V lost 9 bases and J 5 bases, leaving 19 bases between the germline ends. CDR1 and CDR2 from the germline V gene are SNHLY and FYNNEI.

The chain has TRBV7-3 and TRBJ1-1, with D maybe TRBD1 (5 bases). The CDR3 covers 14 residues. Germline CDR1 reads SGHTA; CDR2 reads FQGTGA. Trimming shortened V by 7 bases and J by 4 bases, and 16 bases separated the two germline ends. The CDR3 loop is CASTYNGGSTEAFF. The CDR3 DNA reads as TGTGCCAGCACCTACAACGGGGGAAGCACTGAAGCTTTCTTT.

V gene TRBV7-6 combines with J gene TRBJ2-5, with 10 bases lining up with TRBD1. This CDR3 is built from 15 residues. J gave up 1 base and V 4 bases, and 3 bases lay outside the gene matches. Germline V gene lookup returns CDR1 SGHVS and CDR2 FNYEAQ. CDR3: CASSSRTGGQETQYF. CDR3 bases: TGTGCCAGCAGCTCCCGGACAGGGGGCCAAGAGACCCAGTACTTC.

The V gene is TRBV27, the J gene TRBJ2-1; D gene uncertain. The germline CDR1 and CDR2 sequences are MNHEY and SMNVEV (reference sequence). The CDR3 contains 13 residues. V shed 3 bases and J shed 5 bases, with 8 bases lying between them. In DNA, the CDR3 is TGTGCCAGCAGTTTTCAGGTTAACAATGAGCAGTTCTTC. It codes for CASSFQVNNEQFF.

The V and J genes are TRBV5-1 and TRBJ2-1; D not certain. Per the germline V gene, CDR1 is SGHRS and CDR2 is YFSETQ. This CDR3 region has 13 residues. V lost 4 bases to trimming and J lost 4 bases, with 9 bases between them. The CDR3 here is CASSNPPYNEQFF. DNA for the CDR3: TGCGCCAGCAGCAACCCACCATACAATGAGCAGTTCTTC.

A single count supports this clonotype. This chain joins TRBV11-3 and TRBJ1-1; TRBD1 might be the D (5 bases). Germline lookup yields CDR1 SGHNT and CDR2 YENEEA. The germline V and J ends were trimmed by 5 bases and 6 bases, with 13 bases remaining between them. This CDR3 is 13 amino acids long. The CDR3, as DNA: TGTGCCAGCAGCGGCCAGGGAAGCCCTGAAGCTTTCTTT. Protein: CASSGQGSPEAFF.

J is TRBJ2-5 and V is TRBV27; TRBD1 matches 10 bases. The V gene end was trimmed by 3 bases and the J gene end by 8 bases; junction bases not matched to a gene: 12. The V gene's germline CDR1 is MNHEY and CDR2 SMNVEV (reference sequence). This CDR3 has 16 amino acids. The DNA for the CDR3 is TGTGCCAGCAGTTTGATAGTCCCGGGACAGGGGAAAACCCAGTACTTC. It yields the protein CASSLIVPGQGKTQYF.

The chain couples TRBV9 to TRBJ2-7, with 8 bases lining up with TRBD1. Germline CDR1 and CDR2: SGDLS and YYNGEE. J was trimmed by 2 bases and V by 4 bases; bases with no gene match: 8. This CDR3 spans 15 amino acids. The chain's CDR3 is CASSQGAQPTYEQYF. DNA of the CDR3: TGTGCCAGCAGCCAGGGGGCCCAGCCCACCTACGAGCAGTACTTC.